Listed here is a single T cell receptor (beta chain). TCR beta rearrangements were amplified from peripheral blood genomic DNA. Multiplex touch-down PCR with TRB-A/B primers amplified rearranged V-D-J TRB sequences. TCRdb re-called the multiplex PCR reads with MiXCR, one entry per CDR3 protein. The table shows about 6,300 distinct CDR3 sequences, with 35% occurring only once. These data originate in a study of T cell repertoires in aging, cancer and after chemotherapy. This sequence originates from a human donor in good health. Sequenced sample: blood.

CDR3 region: CASSHDRGLHEQYF. The CDR3, as DNA: TGCGCCAGCAGCCATGACAGGGGGCTACACGAGCAGTACTTC. V and J are TRBV5-1 and TRBJ2-7; TRBD1 matches at 10 bases. V was pared by 4 bases and J by 5 bases, with 6 bases of the junction left unmatched. The CDR3 has 14 amino acids. Germline V CDR1 and CDR2: SGHRS, YFSETQ.